This T cell receptor beta chain was sequenced for a study of human T cells and chemical hapten exposure. Background on the study: Patients, largely female, had alopecia areata, totalis or universalis.

Trimming shortened V by 4 bases and J by 0 bases, and 19 bases separated the two germline ends. Germline CDR1 and CDR2: LGHNA and YSLEER. There are 19 residues in the CDR3. During construction of the library, unique molecular identifiers were attached to individual cDNA molecules for quantitative, reproducible TCR counting. TCRdb passed the RACE reads through MiXCR, listing each CDR3 protein once. The sample records under 120,000 distinct CDR3 sequences, 9.5% to 12% being singletons. Documented time point: patch test 1, 2 weeks after DPC sensitization. Treatment in this sample: therapeutic diphenylcyclopropenone sensitization with weekly scalp DPC.

This chain links TRBV4-3 with TRBJ2-6, with D tentatively TRBD1 (6 bases). The sequencing here drew on whole blood, taken in connection with sensitization to the hapten diphenylcyclopropenone (DPC). The sequence came from a woman between 40 and 50 years old with alopecia areata. Some clones in this sample may be carry-over from other donors' samples. The CDR3 bases are TGCGCCAGCAGCCGCCGTCTGGAACAGGGATACTCTGGGGCCAACGTCCTGACTTTC. Its translation is CASSRRLEQGYSGANVLTF.